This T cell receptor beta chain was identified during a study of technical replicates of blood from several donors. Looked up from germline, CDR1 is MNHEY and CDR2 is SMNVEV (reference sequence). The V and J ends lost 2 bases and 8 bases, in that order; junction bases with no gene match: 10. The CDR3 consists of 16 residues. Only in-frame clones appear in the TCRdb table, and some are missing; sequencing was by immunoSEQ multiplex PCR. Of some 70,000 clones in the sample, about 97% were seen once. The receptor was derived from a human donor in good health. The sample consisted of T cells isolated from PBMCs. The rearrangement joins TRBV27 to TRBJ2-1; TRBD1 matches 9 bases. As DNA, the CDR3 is TGTGCCAGCAGTTTAAGGACAGGGGTGCCTTACGATGAGCAGTTCTTC. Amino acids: CASSLRTGVPYDEQFF.